Each of the 7 T cell receptor beta chains below was sequenced from the same sample in a study of OX40 agonist ivuxolimab in advanced cancers. Assay used: immunoSEQ multiplex PCR; TCRdb lists only in-frame clones, some missing. The table records under 50,000 clones, 87% of them present only once. This specimen was CD4+ or CD8+ T cells sorted from blood, taken in a trial of the OX40 agonist ivuxolimab. Every receptor here comes from an adult with an advanced solid tumor such as melanoma, head and neck, liver or kidney cancer.

The genes are TRBV7-2 and TRBJ2-5; the D gene is possibly TRBD1 (5 bases). The J call may be incorrect, as the DNA end agrees better with TRBJ2-7. This CDR3 has 12 residues. CDR1 is SGHTA, CDR2 FQGNSA, per germline. For the CDR3, the DNA is TGTGCCAGCAGTTTTCAGGGCTACGAGCAGTACTTC. Protein sequence: CASSFQGYEQYF.

V usage is TRBV27 and J usage is TRBJ1-6; D is ambiguous. The CDR3 is made up of 14 amino acids. The V end lost 2 bases, the J end lost 7 bases, and 9 bases lay between the germline ends. Looked up from germline, CDR1 is MNHEY and CDR2 is SMNVEV (reference sequence). For the CDR3, the DNA is TGTGCCAGCAGTTTAATCTACCCGAATTCACCCCTCCACTTT. This codes for CASSLIYPNSPLHF.

The chain links TRBV6-1 to TRBJ2-1; D is undetermined. This CDR3 contains 11 residues. Trimming pared 2 bases from V and 11 bases from J, leaving 7 bases between. Germline V gene data show CDR1 as MNHNS and CDR2 as SASEGT. CDR3 DNA sequence: TGTGCCAGCAGTGAAACGGTACAGCAGTTCTTC. Translation gives CASSETVQQFF.

This clone is a singleton in its sample. The rearrangement joins TRBV9 to TRBJ1-1; D is undetermined. The V gene's germline CDR1 is SGDLS and CDR2 YYNGEE. The V gene lost 0 bases and the J gene lost 6 bases, with 15 bases spanning the gap. The CDR3 has 15 amino acids. CDR3 DNA: TGTGCCAGCAGCGTAGGGAGGACCCGAAGCGCTGAAGCTTTCTTT. It specifies CASSVGRTRSAEAFF.

This clone was seen only once. V gene TRBV7-2 combines with J gene TRBJ2-7; 7 nucleotides agree with TRBD1. Germline assignment: CDR1 SGHTA and CDR2 FQGNSA. The CDR3 consists of 17 residues. V was pared by 1 base and J by 0 bases, with 9 bases of the junction left unmatched. The chain's CDR3 is CASSLDFGQDTSYEQYF. The CDR3, as DNA: TGTGCCAGCAGCTTAGATTTTGGACAGGATACCTCCTACGAGCAGTACTTC.

The V gene is TRBV2, the J gene TRBJ2-3, with D unresolved. The V end lost 5 bases, the J end lost 0 bases, and 9 bases lay between the germline ends. Germline CDR1 and CDR2: SNHLY and FYNNEI. CDR3 size: 14 residues. CDR3 loop: CASSLTGSTDTQYF. For the CDR3, the DNA is TGTGCCAGCAGTCTAACCGGTAGCACAGATACGCAGTATTTT.

The V and J genes are TRBV10-1 and TRBJ1-4; possibly TRBD1 for D (5 bases). Germline CDR1 reads WNHNN; CDR2 reads SYGVQD (reference sequence). The germline V and J ends were trimmed by 0 bases and 8 bases, with 13 bases remaining between them. The CDR3 is made up of 15 amino acids. CDR3 DNA sequence: TGCGCCAGCAGTGAGTCAAGGGGCTTACAGGAAAAACTGTTTTTT. Its protein product is CASSESRGLQEKLFF.